This T cell receptor (beta chain) was retrieved from a study of breast tumors, draining lymph nodes, adjacent tissues. The study's findings and limits: Compared with basal-like, luminal-like tumors shared significantly more repertoire with nontumor tissue. Data only fit, rather than demonstrated, lymph node origin of most tumor T cells. Most tumor T cells seemingly derive from lymph node, then expand in tumor.

One entry per CDR3 protein results from TCRdb running MiXCR on the multiplex PCR reads. The repertoire holds approximately 130,000 distinct CDR3 sequences, with less than 25% as singletons. The lymph nodes were axillary draining lymph nodes from breast cancer patients. Ten or more counts support this clonotype. The antigen is unknown. V lost 4 bases and J lost 0, with 10 bases in between. The CDR3 length is 15 residues. Germline CDR1 LNHDA, CDR2 SQIVND (reference sequence). Sequences were obtained from axillary lymph node tissue. The TCR sequence derives from a female donor with breast cancer. Some clones in this sample may be carry-over from other donors' samples. The chain recombines TRBV19 with TRBJ1-3; no definite D call. The CDR3 DNA reads as TGTGCCAGTAGTACCCCGATTCACTCTGGAAACACCATATATTTT. Encoded protein: CASSTPIHSGNTIYF.